The 10 T cell receptor beta chains listed next were all sequenced from one sample in a study of post-analysis software for immune sequencing data. Notes on the study in general: Five or six TRBV segments, TRBV5-6, TRBV5-1 and TRBV20-1 among them, were found more frequent in patients than controls.

Unique molecular identifiers were present in the TCR beta cDNA libraries. TCRdb analysed the PCR reads with MiXCR anew, one entry per CDR3 protein. Among 350,000 to 450,000 distinct CDR3 sequences listed, roughly 35% were seen once. These receptors are not linked to any known antigen. The sample comprised blood. All receptors derive from a girl aged 10 to 17 with multiple sclerosis.

This clonotype was counted only a few times. The CDR3 DNA reads as TGCAGTGCTAGTAGGGATGTTGGCTACACCTTC. Translated: CSASRDVGYTF. The V gene is TRBV20-1, the J gene TRBJ1-2; no reliable D call. Germline V lookup: CDR1 DFQATT, CDR2 SNEGSKA (reference sequence). Between the trimmed V and J ends, which lost 3 bases and 7 bases, there was a span of 9 bases. The CDR3 is 11 residues long.

The chain recombines TRBV2 with TRBJ1-5; D gene unclear. Trimming removed 7 bases at V and 0 bases at J, with 10 bases between. This CDR3 region has 14 residues. The germline gives CDR1 SNHLY, CDR2 FYNNEI. The chain's CDR3 is CASKQLSSNQPQHF. CDR3 DNA sequence: TGTGCCAGCAAGCAGCTCTCTAGCAATCAGCCCCAGCATTTT.

The chain joins TRBV10-3 to TRBJ2-7; D may be TRBD1 (5 bases). V lost 2 bases and J 1 base, leaving 9 bases between the germline ends. The germline V gene has CDR1 ENHRY and CDR2 SYGVKD. The length of the CDR3 is 14 residues. CDR3 residues: CAISETTESYEQYF. CDR3 nucleotide sequence: TGTGCCATCAGTGAGACGACAGAGTCCTACGAGCAGTACTTC.

The chain carries TRBV6-6 and TRBJ1-4; 12 bases are a match to TRBD1. Germline CDR1 is MNHNY and CDR2 is SVGAGI (reference sequence). This CDR3 contains 16 residues. Trimming at V came to 4 bases and at J to 7 bases, leaving 7 bases not matched to a gene. The CDR3 spells CASSLGTGGAVEKLFF. CDR3 DNA sequence: TGTGCCAGCAGTTTAGGGACAGGGGGCGCGGTTGAAAAACTGTTTTTT.

The chain links TRBV12-3 or TRBV12-4 to TRBJ2-3; 7 positions agree with TRBD1. The CDR3 is 14 amino acids. V trimming: 6 bases; J trimming: 2 bases; junction bases outside the gene matches: 5. The CDR3 loop is CASSGQDSTDTQYF. DNA for the CDR3: TGTGCCAGCAGCGGACAGGATTCCACAGATACGCAGTATTTT.

This clonotype occurred a few times. This sequence joins TRBV20-1 and TRBJ2-7, with D perhaps assigned TRBD1 or TRBD2 (6 bases each). Germline loops: CDR1 DFQATT, CDR2 SNEGSKA (reference sequence). V was shortened by 6 bases and J by 2 bases, with 14 bases between the two germline ends. The CDR3 runs 13 residues. The CDR3 DNA sequence: TGCAGTGCCACCGGGGGCGGAACCTACGAGCAGTACTTC. Its translation is CSATGGGTYEQYF.

This sequence joins TRBV6-6 and TRBJ2-1, with D perhaps matching TRBD1 or TRBD2 (5 bases each). The ends were cut back, 5 bases at V and 9 bases at J, with 14 bases in the middle. Germline values: CDR1 MNHNY, CDR2 SVGAGI (reference sequence). The CDR3 runs 13 residues. CDR3 DNA: TGTGCCAGCAGTGACGCCGGGACGCTTGAGCAGTTCTTC. Its protein is CASSDAGTLEQFF.

The chain is built from TRBV6-5 and TRBJ1-2; TRBD1 matches at 11 bases. Germline CDR1 MNHEY, CDR2 SVGAGI. Losses at the gene ends were 2 bases for V and 5 bases for J; bases not matched to a gene: 10. This CDR3 has 17 residues. CDR3: CASSYESSGQGVYGYTF. CDR3 DNA: TGTGCCAGCAGTTACGAATCTTCGGGACAGGGGGTATATGGCTACACCTTC.

By sample fraction, this clonotype is medium-sized (0.01 to 0.1%). The chain joins TRBV6-5 to TRBJ1-2; no definite D call. The CDR3 runs to 13 residues. V lost 0 bases and J lost 1, with 3 bases in between. Germline CDR1 and CDR2: MNHEY and SVGAGI. The CDR3 sequence is CASSYSNNYGYTF. Here the CDR3 DNA reads TGTGCCAGCAGTTACTCAAATAACTATGGCTACACCTTC.

This clonotype was counted a few times. V usage is TRBV2 and J usage is TRBJ2-5; D possibly corresponds to TRBD2 (6 bases). Germline CDR1 SNHLY, CDR2 FYNNEI. The CDR3 loop spans 12 amino acids. V lost 8 bases and J lost 0, with 7 bases in between. The CDR3 DNA is TGTGCCAGCTCGGGGGACCAAGAGACCCAGTACTTC. It codes for CASSGDQETQYF.